This entry concerns a single TCR beta chain. Its antigen is unknown. No much larger clone exists at a distance of one base, and base qualities are not known. The CDR3 covers 15 residues, taking in both the cysteine and the phenylalanine. Only the CDR3 portion is preserved as DNA: 45 bases, with reading frame beginning at the first base. Deletion took 0 bases off V and 5 bases off J, with a span of 11 bases between the germline ends. CDR1 and CDR2 are drawn from the germline V gene: KGHDR, SFDVKD. The library relied on the immunoSEQ multiplex PCR assay. DNA from the CD4+ T cells that had been cultured and isolated underwent TCR beta CDR3 sequencing. On the study's bioinformatics: Non-productive TCR sequences were removed and reads were trimmed to the CDR3 region, keeping CDR3s of at least 7 amino acids. Antigen-specific clonotypes were identified with the MANAFEST web app by comparing expansion in peptide wells against reference cultures. Positive clones required FDR<0.05 expansion versus reference and all other wells, odds ratio above 5, and frequency above 0.1% in two replicate wells. A clonotype was called cross-reactive if it was significantly expanded both in SARS-CoV-2 spike wells and in at least one common cold coronavirus spike condition. Using the stringdist R package, CDR3 similarity was measured by Levenshtein distance, and unrooted trees were constructed with ape in R 3.6.1. TCRdb carries this immuneACCESS record with in-frame sequences only. Its versions omit some clonotypes, under half of them owing to an unresolved V gene in the studies checked, with the rest unexplained. V and J calls plus clone size are reproduced from that table; the DNA served to infer D and trimming. In this sample the table shows approximately 24,000 clones, more than 80% of which occur a single time. The top ten clonotypes cover roughly 5% of the sample.

To identify antigen-specific CD4+ T cell clonotypes by their expansion, the ViraFEST assay first stimulated PBMC with viral peptide pools and then applied TCR sequencing. After approximately 11 days of culture, CD4+ T cells were isolated with the EasySep CD4+ T cell isolation kit. Each participant got two doses of an mRNA SARS-CoV-2 vaccine, either BNT162b2 or mRNA-1273. Negative nucleocapsid antibody results before and after vaccination confirmed that the healthy vaccine recipients had no prior SARS-CoV-2 infection. About 2 million PBMC per well were cultured in IMDM with roughly 5% human AB serum, 10 IU/ml IL-2 and gentamicin, plus 10 ug/ml peptides. Half of the culture medium was replaced with fresh IL-2-containing medium on days 3 and 7. Unless noted otherwise, every peptide stimulation condition was grown in triplicate wells. PBMC were separated from whole blood using Ficoll-Paque Plus gradient centrifugation and were then either cryopreserved at -140C or used fresh. The overlapping peptide pools covered the spike proteins of SARS-CoV-2 as well as those of the common cold coronaviruses HCoV-NL63, HCoV-OC43 and HCoV-229E. The QIAamp micro DNA kit was used to extract genomic DNA from the cultured CD4+ T cells.

The data were taken from a study of vaccination effects on CD4 cells after COVID-19 (dated by TCRdb to 2022 to 2024). Describing the broader study: Across the study, the median time from the second dose to post-vaccine sampling was 72 days (range 14 to 241). The study compared SARS-CoV-2 spike-specific CD4+ TCR repertoires before and after mRNA vaccination in COVID-19 convalescent patients and infection-naive vaccine recipients. The full study included approximately nine COVID-19 convalescent patients and several SARS-CoV-2-naive healthy vaccine recipients. Cultures from other donors in the study were sequenced with the Oncomine TCR Beta short-read assay on an Illumina iSeq 100. The paper's findings and limits, for the study overall: Limitations of the study were the small number of convalescent patients and the absence of early post-infection timepoints. Among healthy vaccine recipients, nearly all vaccine-induced clones were SARS-CoV-2 mono-reactive, and only 1 of 255 was cross-reactive with common cold coronaviruses. At late post-vaccination timepoints, both infection-induced and vaccine-induced clones showed marked clonal contraction, consistent with waning T cell responses.

The V and J segments used are TRBV24-1 and TRBJ2-3; too little of a D gene remains to name it. This specimen was CD4+ T cells from PBMCs cultured with SARS-CoV-2 spike peptides, taken after COVID-19 vaccination. The cell subset or site label, read with the paper, signifies: SARS-CoV-2 spike overlapping peptide pool stimulation. The origin of this receptor is a human donor who received a COVID-19 vaccine. Some clones in this sample may be carry-over from other donors' samples. The nucleotides are TGTGCCACCAGTGATTTGTTGGGCGCCGAAGATACGCAGTATTTT. Protein translation: CATSDLLGAEDTQYF.